This T cell receptor (beta chain) was recovered during a study of graft-versus-host responses after intestinal transplantation. Study background: Recipients had transplants, and these were multivisceral, liver-intestinal, or isolated intestinal. The whole recipient group had anti-thymocyte globulin induction followed by tacrolimus and steroids for 2 to 3 years.

This clone was counted between two and nine times. Its antigen remains unknown. The V and J ends lost 2 bases and 3 bases respectively, with 18 bases between them. Germline CDR1 MNHGY, CDR2 SAAAGT. The CDR3 contains 17 residues. Study-wide findings and caveats: Allografts of one patient group, those with graft-donor T cell macrochimerism, had high graft-versus-host to host-versus-graft clonal ratios. Early post-transplant HvG declines were associated with peak circulating GvH clone levels.

Data came from immunoSEQ multiplex PCR; TCRdb stores just in-frame clones and leaves some out. The sample shows around 26,000 clones, almost 85% of them seen only once. The chain carries TRBV6-8 and TRBJ2-3; D possibly corresponds to TRBD2 (6 bases). The source of this sequence is a human donor who was the organ donor for an intestinal transplant. Here the sequenced sample was unstimulated CD8+ T cells sorted from spleen or lymph node cells, taken before transplant. This chain's CDR3 is CASSYGRVGRGTDTQYF. As DNA, the CDR3 is TGTGCCAGCAGTTACGGGCGGGTCGGGAGAGGGACAGATACGCAGTATTTT.